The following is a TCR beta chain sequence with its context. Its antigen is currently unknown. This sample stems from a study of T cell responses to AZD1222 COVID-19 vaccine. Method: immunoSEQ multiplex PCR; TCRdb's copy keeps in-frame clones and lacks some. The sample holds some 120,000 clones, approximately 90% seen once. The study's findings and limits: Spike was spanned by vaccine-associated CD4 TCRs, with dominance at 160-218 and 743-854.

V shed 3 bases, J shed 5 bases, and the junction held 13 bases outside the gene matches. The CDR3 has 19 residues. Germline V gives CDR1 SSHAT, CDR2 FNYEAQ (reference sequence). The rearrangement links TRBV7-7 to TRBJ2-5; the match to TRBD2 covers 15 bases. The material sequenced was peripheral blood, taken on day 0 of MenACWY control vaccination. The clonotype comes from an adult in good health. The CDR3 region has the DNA TGTGCCAGCAGCTTTCGTTTGGGACTAGCGGGAGGAGGCGGCGAGACCCAGTACTTC. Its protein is CASSFRLGLAGGGGETQYF.